The clone carrying this T cell receptor (beta chain) was seen once. The CDR3 spans 14 residues. V lost 6 bases, J lost 5 bases, and 4 bases stayed unmatched. Germline values: CDR1 LNHDA, CDR2 SQIVND (reference sequence). The data originate from a study of blood T cell repertoires in COVID-19. The protocol was immunoSEQ multiplex PCR, while the TCRdb copy is restricted to in-frame clones and leaves out a portion. Of fewer than 250,000 clones detected, 80% to 90% appear once; the ten largest clones hold approximately 10%. The sample taken for sequencing was peripheral blood. The TCR comes from a man in his fifties or sixties with COVID-19, enrolled during active disease. The chain uses TRBV19 and TRBJ2-2; 9 positions agree with TRBD1. The CDR3 region is CASRGQGRTGELFF. DNA of the CDR3: TGTGCCAGTAGGGGACAGGGCCGGACCGGGGAGCTGTTTTTT.